This TCR beta chain was sequenced during a study of T cells in Graves' hyperthyroidism and ophthalmopathy (dated by TCRdb to between 2018 and 2020). A note on the overall study: Peripheral blood samples were taken at initial diagnosis, before any treatment was given. To identify distinguishing TCR V-J signatures, a discovery cohort of some 100 patients was used, comprising approximately 40 with Graves' ophthalmopathy and some 60 with stable Graves' hyperthyroidism. Prospective prediction of ophthalmopathy was tested in an independent validation cohort of 18 to 20 hyperthyroidism patients and 15 to 17 patients who later progressed to ophthalmopathy. The roughly 90 discovery patients were divided at random into training and test sets in a 7:3 ratio. In addition, the study compared T-cell repertoires in thyroid tissue and in blood from six Graves' hyperthyroidism patients. After blood sampling, hyperthyroidism patients were treated with methimazole at a starting dose of 30 mg daily, and ophthalmopathy patients were treated with high-dose intravenous methylprednisolone. TCR Vbeta CDR3 sequencing of approximately 140 peripheral blood samples (43 ophthalmopathy, 75 to 80 hyperthyroidism and some 17 progressor patients) is reported in the paper. The paper's findings and limits, for the study overall: During validation, the model predicted progression to ophthalmopathy a median of about 5.9 months ahead of onset, with around 71% sensitivity and 72.22% specificity. Most expanded thyroid clonotypes (frequency above 0.001) were also found in blood, which suggests that blood repertoires may mirror thyroid immune responses. Sample size was not statistically predetermined, and blinding of investigators to group allocation was not performed. Ophthalmopathy was separated from stable hyperthyroidism by a 13 V-J signature model, with approximately 89% sensitivity and 81% to 82% specificity obtained in cross-validation and 80%/75% obtained in testing.

The CDR3 contains 15 residues, cysteine and phenylalanine counted. The retained sequence is limited to the CDR3, 45 bases, with the frame set at the first base. The germline V end is reduced by 3 bases and the J end by 3 bases; junction bases left unmatched: 5. The germline V gene yields SGHTS for CDR1 and YDEGEE for CDR2. In the ophthalmopathy patients, disease was moderately to severely active, with a Clinical Activity Score of 3 or more, a NOSPECS grade of 4 or more, and a duration of less than 3 months. Exclusion was applied to patients with uncontrolled infections, other autoimmune diseases, pregnancy or lactation. Diagnoses were established on the basis of clinical symptoms, serum thyroxine and TRAb, thyroid ultrasound, and orbital computed tomography. PBMCs were isolated from roughly 10 ml of fresh peripheral blood by Ficoll-Paque density gradient centrifugation. Total RNA was extracted using Trizol reagent, and RNA quality was assessed on an Agilent 2100 Bioanalyzer.

TCR beta CDR3 regions were amplified from RNA transcripts. The first round of RT-PCR for the TCR CDR3 was performed with the HTBI primer set and the Qiagen OneStep RT-PCR kit. A second multiplex PCR round built the libraries, followed by size selection and purification. Libraries were sequenced paired-end with 100 bp reads on an Illumina HiSeq2000. In the paper's pipeline: Raw data were processed with SOAPnuke, discarding reads with adapters, uncalled bases, mean Phred below 15, or no exact constant-primer or identifier match. High-quality paired reads were merged using COPE v1.2.5, and each unique nucleotide sequence was defined as a clonotype. MiTCR v1.1 was used to align clonotypes to the IMGT TRBV, TRBD and TRBJ reference segments. The analysis was restricted to V-J combinations with a frequency above 0.0001, which together covered around 99% of the repertoires. A TCS score was defined as the ratio between F50 (clonal expansion) and ExV (chaos), using BLOSUM62-based TCRdist between CDR3 peptides within each V-J. Welch's t-statistics and random forest reduced approximately 520 V-J features to roughly 13, which were used in a naive Bayes classifier (R e1071). TCRdb applied fastp at Q25 and MiXCR to the public reads, then kept only in-frame beta chains. All rows with the same CDR3 protein become a single entry with the most common DNA and genes. It is TCRdb's table, rather than the study itself, that gives the V and J calls and clone size. The sample table lists fewer than 750,000 distinct CDR3 sequences, 14% of them with a count of one. Around an eighth of the sample belongs to the ten largest clones.

To note about this clonotype: Its antigen has not been determined. No per-base quality is available; no much larger clone lies one base away.

The sample comprised blood. The receptor was isolated from a woman aged 50 to 60 with Graves' ophthalmopathy. The receptor chain draws on TRBV5-8 and TRBJ2-7; a stretch of 11 junction bases matches TRBD1. CDR3 sequence: CASSWGTGGFYEQYF. The nucleotide sequence is given as TGTGCCAGCAGCTGGGGGACAGGGGGGTTCTACGAGCAGTACTTC.